This T cell receptor (beta chain) derives from a study of molecular identifiers for immune sequencing clone quantification. The sample holds many counts of this clonotype. V was cut by 0 bases and J by 3 bases, with 7 bases left in between. This CDR3 region has 13 residues. Germline V gene sequence: CDR1 SGHDT, CDR2 YYEEEE. Naive CD8 T cells were FACS-sorted by CD8+CD4-CCR7+CD45RA+ markers. Preparation of the bulk TCR libraries relied on previously described methods and listed TCR primers. TCRdb fed the PCR reads into MiXCR, producing one record per CDR3 protein. The sample has approximately 550,000 distinct CDR3 sequences, roughly a fifth seen once.

The J gene is TRBJ2-7, the V gene TRBV5-6, with unresolved D. What was sequenced was naive CD8+ T cells from blood, with Jurkat cell RNA spiked in. Noted subset: FACS-sorted CD8+CD4-CCR7+CD45RA+ naive T cells. The sequence came from a human donor in good health. Some libraries in this study had Jurkat cell RNA spiked in. The CDR3 DNA reads TGTGCCAGCAGCTTGGTGGCTGACTACGAGCAGTACTTC. Translated, it gives CASSLVADYEQYF. The full variable domain, with the rest looked up from reference TRBV5-6 and TRBJ2-7, is DAGVTQSPTHLIKTRGQQVTLRCSPKSGHDTVSWYQQALGQGPQFIFQYYEEEERQRGNFPDRFSGHQFPNYSSELNVNALLLGDSALYLCASSLVADYEQYFGPGTRLTVT.